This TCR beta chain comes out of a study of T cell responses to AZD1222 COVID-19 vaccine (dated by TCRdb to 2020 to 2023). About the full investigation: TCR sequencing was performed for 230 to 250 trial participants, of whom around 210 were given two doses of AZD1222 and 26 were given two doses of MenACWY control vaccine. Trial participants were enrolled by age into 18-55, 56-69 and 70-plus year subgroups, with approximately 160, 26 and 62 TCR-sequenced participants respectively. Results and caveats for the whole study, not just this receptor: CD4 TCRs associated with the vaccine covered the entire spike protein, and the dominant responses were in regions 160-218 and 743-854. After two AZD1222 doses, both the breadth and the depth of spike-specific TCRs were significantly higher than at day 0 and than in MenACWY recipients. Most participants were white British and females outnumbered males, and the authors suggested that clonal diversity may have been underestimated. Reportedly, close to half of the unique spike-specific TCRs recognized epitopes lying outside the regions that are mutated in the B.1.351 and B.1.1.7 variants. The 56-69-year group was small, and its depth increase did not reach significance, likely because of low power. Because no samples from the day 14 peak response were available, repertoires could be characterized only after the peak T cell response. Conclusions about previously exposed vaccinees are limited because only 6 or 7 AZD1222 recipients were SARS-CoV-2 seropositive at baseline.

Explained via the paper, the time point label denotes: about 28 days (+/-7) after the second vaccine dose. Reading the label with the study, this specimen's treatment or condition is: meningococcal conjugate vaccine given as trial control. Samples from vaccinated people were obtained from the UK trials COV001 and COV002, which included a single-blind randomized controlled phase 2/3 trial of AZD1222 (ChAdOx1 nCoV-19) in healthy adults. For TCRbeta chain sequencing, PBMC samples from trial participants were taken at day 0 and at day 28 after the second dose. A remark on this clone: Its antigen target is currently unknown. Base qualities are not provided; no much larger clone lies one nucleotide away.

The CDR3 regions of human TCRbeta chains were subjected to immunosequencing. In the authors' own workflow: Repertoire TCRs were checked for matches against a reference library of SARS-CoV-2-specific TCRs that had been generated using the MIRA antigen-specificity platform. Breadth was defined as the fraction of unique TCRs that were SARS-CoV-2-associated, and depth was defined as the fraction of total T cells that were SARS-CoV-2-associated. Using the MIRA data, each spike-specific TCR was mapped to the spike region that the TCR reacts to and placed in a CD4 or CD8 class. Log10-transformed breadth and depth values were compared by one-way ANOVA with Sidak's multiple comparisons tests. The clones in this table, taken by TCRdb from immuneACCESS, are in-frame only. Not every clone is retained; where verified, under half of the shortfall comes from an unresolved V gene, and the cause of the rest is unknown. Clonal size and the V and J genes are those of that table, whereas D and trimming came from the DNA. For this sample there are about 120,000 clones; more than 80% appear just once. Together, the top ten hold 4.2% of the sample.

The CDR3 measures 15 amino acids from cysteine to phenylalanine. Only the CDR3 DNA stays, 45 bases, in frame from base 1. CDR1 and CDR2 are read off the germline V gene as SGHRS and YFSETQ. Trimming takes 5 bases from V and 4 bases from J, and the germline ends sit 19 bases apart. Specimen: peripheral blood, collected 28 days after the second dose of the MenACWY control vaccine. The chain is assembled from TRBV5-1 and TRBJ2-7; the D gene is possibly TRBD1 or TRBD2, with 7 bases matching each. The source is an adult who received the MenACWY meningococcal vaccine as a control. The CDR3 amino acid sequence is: CASRQSPGGEYEQYF. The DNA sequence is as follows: TGCGCCAGCAGGCAATCCCCAGGGGGGGAGTACGAGCAGTACTTC.